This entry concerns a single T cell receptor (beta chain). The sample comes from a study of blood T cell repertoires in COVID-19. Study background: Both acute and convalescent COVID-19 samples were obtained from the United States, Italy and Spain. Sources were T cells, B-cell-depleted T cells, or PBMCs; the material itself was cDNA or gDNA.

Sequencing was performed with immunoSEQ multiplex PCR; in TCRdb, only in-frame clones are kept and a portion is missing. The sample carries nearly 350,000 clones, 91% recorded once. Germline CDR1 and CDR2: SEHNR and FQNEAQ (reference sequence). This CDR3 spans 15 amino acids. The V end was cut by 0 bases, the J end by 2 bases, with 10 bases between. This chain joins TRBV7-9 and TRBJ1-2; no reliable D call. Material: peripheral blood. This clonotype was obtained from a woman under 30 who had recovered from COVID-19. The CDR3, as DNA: TGTGCCAGCAGCTTAGCAGATCCCAGGAACTATGGCTACACCTTC. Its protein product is CASSLADPRNYGYTF.